Below, one T cell receptor beta chain is given with its context. Its cognate antigen has yet to be identified. One base away there is no much larger clone; base qualities are not given. Collaborating institutions collected whole blood in K2EDTA tubes following their own protocols. For TCRbeta analysis, collaborators shipped samples in one of three forms: frozen whole blood, isolated PBMCs, or DNA extracted from either of those sample types. The source of the sample is a study of blood T cell repertoires in COVID-19 (dated by TCRdb to about 2020). General notes on the study: The collaborator samples originated in the United States, Italy and Spain and spanned the acute and convalescent phases of COVID-19. The prospective study material was composed of cDNA or gDNA derived from T cells, B-cell-depleted T cells, or PBMCs. Subjects who had been exposed to COVID-19, were actively infected with it, or had recovered from it provided the deeply sampled blood TCRbeta repertoires that made up the dataset. The repertoires were made available in a free public database intended to serve as a resource for research on the immune response to SARS-CoV-2. The samples were drawn from two sources: the first 160 participants of the ongoing ImmuneRACE study, and 1,254 subjects contributed by 6 global collaborators. Sample metadata almost always included a de-identified subject ID, COVID-19 status, age in years and sex. Where HLA class I and class II types were available, the types were taken from metadata supplied by the sample provider, not from assay-based typing.

The germline V gene gives CDR1 as MGHRA and CDR2 as YSYEKL. V was cut back by 0 bases and J by 6 bases, leaving a gap of 9 bases between them. The CDR3 has 13 amino acids, counting the end cysteine and phenylalanine. Of all the DNA, just the CDR3 is kept, 39 bases in frame from base 1. General study outcomes and caveats: Clinical and demographic metadata were provided uncurated, with the amount varying by source and participant.

TCRbeta CDR3 regions were amplified from genomic DNA by means of the immunoSEQ Assay, a bias-controlled multiplex PCR. Under the source paper's analysis protocol: Nucleated cell counts per sample were estimated from amplification of reference gene primers within the assay. To quantify the absolute abundance of each unique TCRbeta CDR3 rearrangement, sequence reads were collapsed and filtered. Productive Simpson clonality was computed per sample as the square root of Simpson's diversity index over productive rearrangements. TCRdb provides this immuneACCESS table in a form limited to in-frame rearrangements. Some clones are lacking; in checked studies, under half of them reflect an unresolved V gene, and why the rest are absent is not known. From that table come the V and J calls and clone size; the DNA was used to work out D and trimming. The sample table holds tens of thousands of clones, of which 75% to 90% were seen once. Roughly 7% of the sample is taken by the ten largest.

The TCR was taken from a human donor in a cohort sampled during active COVID-19. The sample consisted of peripheral blood. The rearrangement combines TRBV4-1 with TRBJ2-7; there is no confident call for the D gene. The CDR3 has the sequence CASSQDFVREQYF. The sequenced DNA: TGCGCCAGCAGCCAAGATTTCGTGCGCGAGCAGTACTTC.